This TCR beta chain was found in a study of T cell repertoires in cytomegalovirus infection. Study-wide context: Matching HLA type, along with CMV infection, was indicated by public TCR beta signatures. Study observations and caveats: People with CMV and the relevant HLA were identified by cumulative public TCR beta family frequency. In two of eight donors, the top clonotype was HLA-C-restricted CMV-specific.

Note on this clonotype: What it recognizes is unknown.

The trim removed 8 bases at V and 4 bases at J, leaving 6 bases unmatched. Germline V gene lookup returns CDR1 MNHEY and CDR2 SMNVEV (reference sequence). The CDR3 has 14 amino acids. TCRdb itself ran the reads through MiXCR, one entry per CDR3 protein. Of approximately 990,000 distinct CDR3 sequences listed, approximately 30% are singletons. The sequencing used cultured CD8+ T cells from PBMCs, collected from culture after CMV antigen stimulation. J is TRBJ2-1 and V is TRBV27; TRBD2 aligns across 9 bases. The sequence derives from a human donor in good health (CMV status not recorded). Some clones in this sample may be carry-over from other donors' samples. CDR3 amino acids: CASGRGGAYNEQFF. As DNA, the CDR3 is TGTGCCAGCGGGCGCGGGGGGGCTTACAATGAGCAGTTCTTC.